This T cell receptor (beta chain) originates from a study of vaccination effects on CD4 cells after COVID-19. Generated by immunoSEQ multiplex PCR, the TCRdb table keeps only in-frame clones and is missing some. The profile shows 20,000 to 25,000 clones, roughly four fifths of them singletons. This clone was counted between two and nine times. Its antigen is as yet unknown. CD4+ T cells specific for antigen were expanded with viral peptide pools by the ViraFEST assay before sequencing. Culture lasted under 13 days before CD4+ T cell isolation. A positive SARS-CoV-2 PCR test fell between March and December 2020. The CDR3 has 16 residues. Trimming removed 3 bases at V and 1 base at J, with 15 bases between. Germline V gene sequence: CDR1 SNHLY, CDR2 FYNNEI.

This receptor was taken from a human donor who had a prior SARS-CoV-2 infection. The sample consisted of CD4+ T cells from PBMCs cultured with a peptide pool, taken before COVID-19 vaccination. The J gene is TRBJ1-1, the V gene TRBV2, with D possibly being TRBD1 (6 bases). CDR3 region: CASSDQGAGANTEAFF. In DNA form, the CDR3 reads TGTGCCAGCAGTGACCAAGGAGCGGGGGCGAACACTGAAGCTTTCTTT.